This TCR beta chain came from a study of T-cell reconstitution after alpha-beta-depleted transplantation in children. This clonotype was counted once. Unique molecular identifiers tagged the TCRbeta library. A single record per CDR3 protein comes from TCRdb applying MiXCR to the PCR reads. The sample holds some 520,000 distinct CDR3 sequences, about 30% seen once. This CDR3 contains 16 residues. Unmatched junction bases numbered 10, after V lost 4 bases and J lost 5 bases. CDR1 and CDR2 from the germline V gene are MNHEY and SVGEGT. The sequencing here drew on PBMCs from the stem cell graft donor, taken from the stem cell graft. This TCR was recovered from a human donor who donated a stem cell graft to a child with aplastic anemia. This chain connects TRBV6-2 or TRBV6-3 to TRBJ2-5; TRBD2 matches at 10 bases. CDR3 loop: CASSFSGRALGETQYF. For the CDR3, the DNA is TGTGCCAGCAGTTTCAGCGGGAGGGCCTTGGGGGAGACCCAGTACTTC.